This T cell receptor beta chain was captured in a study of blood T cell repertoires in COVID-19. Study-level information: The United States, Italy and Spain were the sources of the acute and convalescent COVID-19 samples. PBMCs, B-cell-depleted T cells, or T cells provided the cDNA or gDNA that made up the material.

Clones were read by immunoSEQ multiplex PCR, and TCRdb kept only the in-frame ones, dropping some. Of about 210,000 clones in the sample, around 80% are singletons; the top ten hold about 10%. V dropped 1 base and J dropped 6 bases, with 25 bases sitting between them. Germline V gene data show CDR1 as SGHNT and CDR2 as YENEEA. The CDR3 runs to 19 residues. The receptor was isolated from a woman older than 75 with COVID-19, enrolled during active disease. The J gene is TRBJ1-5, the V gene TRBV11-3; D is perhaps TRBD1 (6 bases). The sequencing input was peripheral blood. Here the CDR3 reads CASSLASEILGQGTQPQHF. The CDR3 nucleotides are TGTGCCAGCAGCTTAGCCTCCGAAATACTTGGGCAGGGGACTCAGCCCCAGCATTTT.